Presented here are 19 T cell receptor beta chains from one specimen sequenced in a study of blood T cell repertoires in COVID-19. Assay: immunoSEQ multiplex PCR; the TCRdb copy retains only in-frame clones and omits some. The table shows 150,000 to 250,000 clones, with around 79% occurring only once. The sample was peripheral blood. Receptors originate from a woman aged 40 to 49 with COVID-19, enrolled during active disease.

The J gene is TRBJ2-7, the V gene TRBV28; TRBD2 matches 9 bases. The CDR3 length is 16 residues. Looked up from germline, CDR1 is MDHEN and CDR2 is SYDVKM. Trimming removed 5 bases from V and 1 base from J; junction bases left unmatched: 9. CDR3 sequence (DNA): TGTGCCAGCAGTCCCCCCGGGGCGGGAGGGTCCTACGAGCAGTACTTC. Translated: CASSPPGAGGSYEQYF.

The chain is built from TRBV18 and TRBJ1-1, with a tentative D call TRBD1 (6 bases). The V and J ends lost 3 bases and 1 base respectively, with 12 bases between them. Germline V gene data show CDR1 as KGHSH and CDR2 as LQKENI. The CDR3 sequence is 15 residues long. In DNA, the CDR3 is TGTGCCAGCTCACCTACAGGGTCCTCGAACACTGAAGCTTTCTTT. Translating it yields CASSPTGSSNTEAFF. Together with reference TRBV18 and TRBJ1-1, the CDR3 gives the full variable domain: NAGVMQNPRHLVRRRGQEARLRCSPMKGHSHVYWYRQLPEEGLKFMVYLQKENIIDESGMPKERFSAEFPKEGPSILRIQQVVRGDSAAYFCASSPTGSSNTEAFFGQGTRLTVV.

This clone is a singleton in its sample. CDR3 coding DNA: TGCGCCAGCAGCTTGAACAGCTATGGCTACACCTTC. This encodes CASSLNSYGYTF. The J gene is TRBJ1-2, the V gene TRBV5-1; D ambiguous. The V gene lost 1 base and the J gene lost 4 bases, with 5 bases spanning the gap. Germline V gene data show CDR1 as SGHRS and CDR2 as YFSETQ. The CDR3 is 12 residues long.

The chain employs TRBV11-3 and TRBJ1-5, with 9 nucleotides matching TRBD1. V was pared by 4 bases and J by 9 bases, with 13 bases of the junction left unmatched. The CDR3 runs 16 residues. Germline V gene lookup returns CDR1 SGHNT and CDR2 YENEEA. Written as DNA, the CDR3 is TGTGCCAGCAGCTCCGCTACCGGGACAGGGATGGGGCCCCAGCATTTT. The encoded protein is CASSSATGTGMGPQHF.

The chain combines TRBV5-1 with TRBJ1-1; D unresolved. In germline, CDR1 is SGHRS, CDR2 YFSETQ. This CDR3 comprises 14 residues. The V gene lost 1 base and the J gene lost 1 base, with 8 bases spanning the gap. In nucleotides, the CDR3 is TGCGCCAGCAGCTTGCGTTCAGGGAACACTGAAGCTTTCTTT. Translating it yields CASSLRSGNTEAFF.

The DNA for the CDR3 is TGTGCCAGCAGTCACTCCTACAATGAGCAGTTCTTC. Its translation is CASSHSYNEQFF. The chain employs TRBV27 and TRBJ2-1; no reliable D call. V lost 5 bases and J lost 0, with 2 bases in between. This CDR3 region has 12 residues. Germline V gene sequence: CDR1 MNHEY, CDR2 SMNVEV (reference sequence).

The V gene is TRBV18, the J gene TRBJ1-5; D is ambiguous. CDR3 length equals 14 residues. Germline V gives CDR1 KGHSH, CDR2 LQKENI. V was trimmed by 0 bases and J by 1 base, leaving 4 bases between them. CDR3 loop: CASSPPGSNQPQHF. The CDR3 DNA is TGTGCCAGCTCACCACCGGGCAGCAATCAGCCCCAGCATTTT.

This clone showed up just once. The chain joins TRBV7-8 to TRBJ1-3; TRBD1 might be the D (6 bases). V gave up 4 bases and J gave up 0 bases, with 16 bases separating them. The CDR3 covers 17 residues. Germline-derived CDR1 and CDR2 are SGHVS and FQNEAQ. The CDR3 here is CASSSEPTGYSGNTIYF. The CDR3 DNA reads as TGTGCCAGCAGCTCCGAACCTACAGGGTACTCTGGAAACACCATATATTTT.

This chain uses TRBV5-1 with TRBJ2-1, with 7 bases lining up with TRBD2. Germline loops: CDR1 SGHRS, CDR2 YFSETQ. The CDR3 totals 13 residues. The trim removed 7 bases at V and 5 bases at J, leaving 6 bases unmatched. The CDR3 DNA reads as TGCGCCAGCCGGACGGGACTAAACAATGAGCAGTTCTTC. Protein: CASRTGLNNEQFF.

The CDR3 protein is CASSPTPGLANEQYF. The CDR3 nucleotides read TGTGCCAGCAGTCCAACGCCGGGACTAGCCAACGAGCAGTACTTC. The rearrangement joins TRBV27 to TRBJ2-7; 9 positions match TRBD2. The V gene's germline CDR1 is MNHEY and CDR2 SMNVEV (reference sequence). The CDR3 spans 15 residues. The V and J ends lost 5 bases and 5 bases, in that order; junction bases with no gene match: 10.

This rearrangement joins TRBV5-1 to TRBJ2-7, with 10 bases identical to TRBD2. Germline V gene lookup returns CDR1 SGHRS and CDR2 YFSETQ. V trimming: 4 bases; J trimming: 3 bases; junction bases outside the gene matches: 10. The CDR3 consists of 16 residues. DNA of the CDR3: TGCGCCAGCAGCCCCCCCCTAGCGGGGGCCCTCTACGAGCAGTACTTC. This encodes CASSPPLAGALYEQYF.

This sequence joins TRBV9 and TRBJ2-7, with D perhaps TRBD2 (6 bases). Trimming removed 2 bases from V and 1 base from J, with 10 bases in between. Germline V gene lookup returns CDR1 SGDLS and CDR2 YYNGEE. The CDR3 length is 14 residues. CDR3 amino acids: CASSVGLISYEQYF. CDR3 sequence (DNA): TGTGCCAGCAGCGTGGGACTGATTTCCTACGAGCAGTACTTC.

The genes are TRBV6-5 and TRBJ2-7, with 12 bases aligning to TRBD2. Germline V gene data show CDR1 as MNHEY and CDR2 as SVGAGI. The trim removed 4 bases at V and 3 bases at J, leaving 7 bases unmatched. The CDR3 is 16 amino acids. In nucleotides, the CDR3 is TGTGCCAGCAGTTCAAACCTAGCGGGAGGGCTCTACGAGCAGTACTTC. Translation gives CASSSNLAGGLYEQYF.

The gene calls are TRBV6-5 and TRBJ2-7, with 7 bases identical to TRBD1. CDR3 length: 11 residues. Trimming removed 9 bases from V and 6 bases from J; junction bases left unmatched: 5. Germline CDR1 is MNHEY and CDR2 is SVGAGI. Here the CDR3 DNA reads TGTGCCAGAGAACAGGGGTGCGAGCAGTACTTC. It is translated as CAREQGCEQYF.

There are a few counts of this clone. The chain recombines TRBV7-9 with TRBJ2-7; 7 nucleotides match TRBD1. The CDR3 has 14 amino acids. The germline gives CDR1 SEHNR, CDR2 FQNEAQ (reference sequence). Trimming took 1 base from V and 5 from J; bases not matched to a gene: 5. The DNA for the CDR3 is TGTGCCAGCAGCTTAGGGACGACAGGGCACGAGCAGTACTTC. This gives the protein CASSLGTTGHEQYF.

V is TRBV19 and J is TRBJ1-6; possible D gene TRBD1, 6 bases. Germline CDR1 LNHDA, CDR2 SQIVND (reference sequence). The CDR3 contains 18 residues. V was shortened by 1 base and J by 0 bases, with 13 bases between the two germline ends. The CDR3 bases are TGTGCCAGTAGTATAGCCGCAGGACAGAGCTCCTATAATTCACCCCTCCACTTT. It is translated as CASSIAAGQSSYNSPLHF.

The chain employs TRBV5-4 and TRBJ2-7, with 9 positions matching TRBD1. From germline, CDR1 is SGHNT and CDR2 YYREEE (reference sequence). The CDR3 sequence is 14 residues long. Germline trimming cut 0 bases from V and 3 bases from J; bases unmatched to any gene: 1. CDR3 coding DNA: TGTGCCAGCAGCTTGGGACAGGGGGGCTACGAGCAGTACTTC. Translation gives CASSLGQGGYEQYF.

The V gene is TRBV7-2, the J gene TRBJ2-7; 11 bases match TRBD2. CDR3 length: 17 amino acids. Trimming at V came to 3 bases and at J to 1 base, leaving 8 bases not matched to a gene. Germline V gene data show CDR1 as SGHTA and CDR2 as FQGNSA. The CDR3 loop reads CASSFQNLAGGSYEQYF. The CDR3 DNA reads TGTGCCAGCAGCTTCCAGAATCTAGCGGGGGGTTCCTACGAGCAGTACTTC.

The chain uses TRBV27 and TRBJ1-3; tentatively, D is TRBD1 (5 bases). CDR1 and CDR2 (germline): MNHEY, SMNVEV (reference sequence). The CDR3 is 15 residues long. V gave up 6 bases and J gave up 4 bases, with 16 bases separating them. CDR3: CASRYRQQEGNTIYF. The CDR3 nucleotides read TGTGCCAGCAGATACAGGCAACAGGAGGGAAACACCATATATTTT.